This T cell receptor (beta chain) is from a study of control samples from healthy donors and cancer patients. Germline V gene lookup returns CDR1 SGHKS and CDR2 YYEKEE (reference sequence). This CDR3 is built from 15 residues. V lost 0 bases and J lost 3, with 13 bases in between. Measured with immunoSEQ multiplex PCR; TCRdb has only the in-frame clones, and not every one. The table includes over 80,000 clones, 75% to 95% detected once. The gene calls are TRBV5-5 and TRBJ2-7; D is possibly TRBD2 (6 bases). The sequenced sample consisted of blood. The clonotype comes from a man younger than 45 in good health. The CDR3 DNA reads as TGTGCCAGCAGCTTGGGAATAGCGGAGCACTACGAGCAGTACTTC. This encodes CASSLGIAEHYEQYF.